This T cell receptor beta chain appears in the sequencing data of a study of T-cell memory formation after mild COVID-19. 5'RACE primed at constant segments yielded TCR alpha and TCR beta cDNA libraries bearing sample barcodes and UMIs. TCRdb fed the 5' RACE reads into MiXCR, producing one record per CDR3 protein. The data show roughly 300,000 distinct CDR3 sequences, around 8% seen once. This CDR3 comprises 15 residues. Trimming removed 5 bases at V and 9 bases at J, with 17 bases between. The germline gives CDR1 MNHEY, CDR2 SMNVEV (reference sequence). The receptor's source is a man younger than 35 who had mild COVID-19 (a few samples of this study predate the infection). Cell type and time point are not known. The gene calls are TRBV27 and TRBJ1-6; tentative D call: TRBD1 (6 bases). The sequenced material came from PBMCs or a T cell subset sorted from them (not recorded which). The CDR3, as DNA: TGTGCCAGCAGTCGCAGGGGCACAGCGGGTTCACCCCTCCACTTT. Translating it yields CASSRRGTAGSPLHF.